Listed below are T cell receptor beta chains from one sample, sequenced in a study of cytomegalovirus exposure and HLA in healthy donors. Here immunoSEQ multiplex PCR was the method, and the copy in TCRdb shows in-frame clones only, minus some. This sample has some 170,000 clones, with roughly two thirds found just once. Sequencing used PBMCs. Source of these receptors: a woman in her thirties in good health and CMV-seronegative. Both conserved end residues are part of each CDR3. The D gene is left open where the match is weak. Clone size is stated in some rows and not others, as once, few, many or a class when expanded.

d_gene	v_gene	abundance	j_gene	CDR3aa	CDR3nt
-	TRBV30	-	TRBJ2-5	CAWSGTADETQYF	TGTGCCTGGAGTGGAACAGCGGACGAGACCCAGTACTTC
TRBD2	TRBV28	-	TRBJ2-7	CASSAGTSGREEQYF	TGTGCCAGCAGTGCCGGGACTAGCGGGAGAGAGGAGCAGTACTTC
TRBD2	TRBV5-1	-	TRBJ2-1	CASSPTSGSINEQFF	TGCGCCAGCAGCCCGACTAGCGGGAGTATCAATGAGCAGTTCTTC
-	TRBV19	few	TRBJ2-1	CAPRCSYNEQFF	TGTGCCCCCAGGTGCTCCTACAATGAGCAGTTCTTC
TRBD2	TRBV6-4	-	TRBJ2-1	CASSDSGLAGGKQFF	TGTGCCAGCAGTGACTCTGGACTAGCGGGGGGCAAGCAGTTCTTC
TRBD1	TRBV2	-	TRBJ2-6	CASRLPTGGQSGANVLTF	TGTGCCAGCAGATTACCGACAGGGGGCCAGTCTGGGGCCAACGTCCTGACTTTC
TRBD1	TRBV7-2	-	TRBJ2-3	CASSLWTGGEGTQYF	TGTGCCAGCAGCTTATGGACAGGGGGCGAGGGTACGCAGTATTTT
-	TRBV7-2	-	TRBJ1-5	CASSLERNQPQHF	TGTGCCAGCAGCTTAGAGAGAAATCAGCCCCAGCATTTT
TRBD2	TRBV15	-	TRBJ2-2	CATSRDWGTSGGAHSGELFF	TGTGCCACCAGCAGAGATTGGGGGACTAGCGGGGGGGCTCATAGCGGGGAGCTGTTTTTT
-	TRBV14	-	TRBJ1-3	CASSRQVSGNTIYF	TGTGCCAGCAGTAGACAAGTCTCTGGAAACACCATATATTTT
TRBD2	TRBV2	-	TRBJ2-7	CASSSGLAGGRSYEQYF	TGTGCCAGCAGTTCCGGACTAGCGGGGGGCCGCTCCTACGAGCAGTACTTC
-	TRBV30	-	TRBJ1-5	CAWNPPGEGQPQHF	TGTGCCTGGAATCCCCCCGGGGAGGGTCAGCCCCAGCATTTT
-	TRBV5-4	-	TRBJ2-1	CASSLGLLNEQFF	TGTGCCAGCAGCTTGGGTCTCCTGAATGAGCAGTTCTTC
-	TRBV15	-	TRBJ1-6	CATSRATGTDSPLHF	TGTGCCACCAGCAGAGCAACAGGGACGGATTCACCCCTCCACTTT
-	TRBV29-1	-	TRBJ2-7	CSVPTDAYEQYF	TGCAGCGTACCTACAGATGCCTACGAGCAGTACTTC
-	TRBV5-1	-	TRBJ1-2	CASSLGAPSGYTF	TGCGCCAGCAGCTTGGGAGCCCCATCCGGCTACACCTTC
-	TRBV9	-	TRBJ1-4	CASSVAGGSSTNEKLFF	TGTGCCAGCAGCGTAGCAGGAGGCAGCTCAACTAATGAAAAACTGTTTTTT
TRBD1	TRBV7-8	-	TRBJ2-3	CASSALRDRGTDTQYF	TGTGCCAGCAGCGCGCTCCGGGACAGGGGGACAGATACGCAGTATTTT
-	TRBV6-1	few	TRBJ2-1	CASTTVREQFF	TGTGCCAGCACAACAGTCAGGGAGCAGTTCTTC
TRBD2	TRBV28	-	TRBJ2-5	CASSLGQTSGMKETQYF	TGTGCCAGCAGTTTGGGCCAGACTAGCGGAATGAAAGAGACCCAGTACTTC
-	TRBV4-3	-	TRBJ2-7	CASSQDWGSVAPEQYF	TGCGCCAGCAGCCAAGACTGGGGATCTGTAGCGCCCGAGCAGTACTTC
TRBD2	TRBV10-2	few	TRBJ2-5	CASRWGGQETQYF	TGCGCCAGCAGATGGGGGGGACAAGAGACCCAGTACTTC
-	TRBV30	-	TRBJ2-1	CAWSPSGNEQFF	TGTGCCTGGAGTCCAAGCGGGAATGAGCAGTTCTTC
-	TRBV20-1	-	TRBJ2-7	CSVLQGYEQYF	TGCAGTGTTCTACAGGGCTACGAGCAGTACTTC
TRBD2	TRBV7-9	-	TRBJ2-7	CASSSGLEDEQYF	TGTGCCAGCAGCTCGGGACTAGAGGACGAGCAGTACTTC
-	TRBV9	-	TRBJ1-6	CASSVGWEWNSPLHF	TGTGCCAGCAGCGTAGGTTGGGAGTGGAATTCACCCCTCCACTTT
-	TRBV4-1	-	TRBJ1-5	CASSHPGVAPQHF	TGCGCCAGCAGCCATCCAGGGGTAGCGCCCCAGCATTTT
-	TRBV2	-	TRBJ2-7	CASSEGATYEQYF	TGTGCCAGCAGTGAAGGGGCAACCTACGAGCAGTACTTC
-	TRBV6-1	-	TRBJ1-5	CASSRISNQPQHF	TGTGCCAGCAGTCGTATTAGCAATCAGCCCCAGCATTTT
TRBD1	TRBV7-6	-	TRBJ2-7	CASSPGQDIPYEQYF	TGTGCCAGCAGCCCCGGACAGGACATCCCTTACGAGCAGTACTTC
-	TRBV19	-	TRBJ2-3	CASSLEASVGDTQYF	TGTGCCAGCTCCCTCGAGGCTAGCGTAGGAGATACGCAGTATTTT
-	TRBV5-5	-	TRBJ2-5	CASSYLAVETQYF	TGTGCCAGCAGCTATTTGGCGGTAGAGACCCAGTACTTC
-	TRBV6-1	-	TRBJ1-6	CASSEPPGQPNSPLHF	TGTGCCAGCAGTGAACCGCCTGGACAGCCGAATTCACCCCTCCACTTT
TRBD2	TRBV4-3	-	TRBJ2-7	CASSSGRAYEQYF	TGCGCCAGCAGCTCCGGGAGGGCCTACGAGCAGTACTTC
-	TRBV19	-	TRBJ2-1	CASSTQPGAYNEQFF	TGTGCCAGTAGTACCCAGCCGGGAGCCTACAATGAGCAGTTCTTC
-	TRBV28	-	TRBJ1-5	CASRWGTSYNQPQHF	TGTGCCAGCAGGTGGGGGACTTCCTACAATCAGCCCCAGCATTTT
-	TRBV28	-	TRBJ2-1	CASRAGTHEQFF	TGTGCCAGCAGGGCCGGGACACATGAGCAGTTCTTC
-	TRBV27	-	TRBJ2-3	CASKRLDGTDTQYF	TGTGCCAGCAAGCGACTAGATGGCACAGATACGCAGTATTTT
-	TRBV7-9	-	TRBJ2-7	CASSGSWLAREQYF	TGTGCCAGCAGCGGCTCGTGGCTAGCGAGGGAGCAGTACTTC
-	TRBV27	-	TRBJ2-1	CASSRDSFDEQFF	TGTGCCAGCAGTCGAGACTCGTTCGATGAGCAGTTCTTC
-	TRBV7-7	few	TRBJ2-6	CASSLGRGPGANVLTF	TGTGCCAGCAGCTTAGGCAGGGGTCCTGGGGCCAACGTCCTGACTTTC
TRBD2	TRBV15	-	TRBJ2-1	CATSPGLAGFREQFF	TGTGCCACCAGCCCTGGACTAGCGGGATTCCGTGAGCAGTTCTTC
-	TRBV27	-	TRBJ1-1	CASRRGLAEAFF	TGTGCCAGTCGAAGGGGTTTGGCTGAAGCTTTCTTT
TRBD1	TRBV30	few	TRBJ1-1	CAWTLGQGNTEAFF	TGTGCCTGGACCTTGGGACAGGGAAACACTGAAGCTTTCTTT
-	TRBV9	-	TRBJ2-2	CASSSLGGTGELFF	TGTGCCAGCAGCTCCTTAGGCGGCACCGGGGAGCTGTTTTTT
-	TRBV6-4	many	TRBJ2-1	CASSERAGGNNEQFF	TGTGCCAGCAGTGAAAGGGCGGGCGGGAACAATGAGCAGTTCTTC
TRBD2	TRBV27	once	TRBJ2-2	CASSLIAGYTGELFF	TGTGCCAGCAGTTTAATAGCGGGCTACACCGGGGAGCTGTTTTTT
-	TRBV15	-	TRBJ1-1	CATSTGGTEAFF	TGTGCCACCAGTACGGGGGGAACTGAAGCTTTCTTT